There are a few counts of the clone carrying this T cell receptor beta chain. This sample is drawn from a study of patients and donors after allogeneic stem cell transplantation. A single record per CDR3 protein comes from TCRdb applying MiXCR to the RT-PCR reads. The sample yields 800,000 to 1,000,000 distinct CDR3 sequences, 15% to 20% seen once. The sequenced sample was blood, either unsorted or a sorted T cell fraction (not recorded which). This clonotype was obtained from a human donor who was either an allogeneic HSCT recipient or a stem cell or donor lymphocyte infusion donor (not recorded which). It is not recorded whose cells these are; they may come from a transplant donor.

The CDR3 DNA reads as TGTGCCAGCAGCGTAGGCCCGGGGTACAATGAGCAGTTCTTC. It yields the protein CASSVGPGYNEQFF. This sequence joins TRBV9 and TRBJ2-1; D is perhaps TRBD2 (5 bases). V was clipped by 0 bases and J by 4 bases, with 8 bases between them. The CDR3 is 14 amino acids. CDR1 and CDR2 from the germline V gene are SGDLS and YYNGEE. Based on the CDR3 plus reference TRBV9 and TRBJ2-1, the full variable domain is DSGVTQTPKHLITATGQRVTLRCSPRSGDLSVYWYQQSLDQGLQFLIQYYNGEERAKGNILERFSAQQFPDLHSELNLSSLELGDSALYFCASSVGPGYNEQFFGPGTRLTVL.